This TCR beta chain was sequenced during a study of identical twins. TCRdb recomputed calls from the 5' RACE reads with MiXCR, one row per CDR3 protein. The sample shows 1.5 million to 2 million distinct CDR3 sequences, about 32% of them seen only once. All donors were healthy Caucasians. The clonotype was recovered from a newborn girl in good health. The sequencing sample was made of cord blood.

CDR3 region: CASSFAGGQSNEQFF. The CDR3, as DNA: TGTGCCAGCAGTTTTGCGGGGGGGCAGAGCAATGAGCAGTTCTTC. This chain connects TRBV12-3 or TRBV12-4 to TRBJ2-1; 9 bases match TRBD2. Trimming cost V 3 bases and J 6 bases; bases outside gene matches: 6. This CDR3 contains 15 residues.